This is a list of T cell receptor beta chains from one sample in a study of shared clonotypes between healthy human individuals. Profiled with immunoSEQ multiplex PCR; TCRdb holds only in-frame clones, not every one. The sample comprises roughly 700,000 clones, 90% of which are singletons, and about 33% rests with the top ten. Sequencing input: memory CD8+ T cells from PBMCs. The receptors originated from a man younger than 30 in good health. Some clones in this sample may be carry-over from other donors' samples. The CDR3 runs from the conserved cysteine through the conserved F or W. The D gene is left open where the match is weak. Size tells how often a clone was seen (once, few, many) or the class of an expanded clone, and some rows leave it out.

cdr3_length: 16
j_call: TRBJ1-3
v_call: TRBV4-1
clone_size: .
d_call: .
cdr3_nt: TGCGCCAGCAGCCAGAAAGAGACAGTCTCTGGAAACACCATATATTTT
cdr3_aa: CASSQKETVSGNTIYF

cdr3_length: 13
j_call: TRBJ2-7
v_call: TRBV5-1
clone_size: .
d_call: .
cdr3_nt: TGCGCCAGCAGCTTGTGGACCTCCTACGAGCAGTACTTC
cdr3_aa: CASSLWTSYEQYF

cdr3_length: 14
j_call: TRBJ1-1
v_call: TRBV4-1
clone_size: once
d_call: .
cdr3_nt: TGCGCCAGCAGCCTCAAGATGGAGAACACTGAAGCTTTCTTT
cdr3_aa: CASSLKMENTEAFF

cdr3_length: 15
j_call: TRBJ2-5
v_call: TRBV7-6
clone_size: .
d_call: TRBD2
cdr3_nt: TGTGCCAGCAGCTGGACTAGCGGGAGTGAAGAGACCCAGTACTTC
cdr3_aa: CASSWTSGSEETQYF

cdr3_length: 13
j_call: TRBJ1-2
v_call: TRBV4-1
clone_size: .
d_call: .
cdr3_nt: TGCGCCAGCAGCCCTCGACTGGACTATGGCTACACCTTC
cdr3_aa: CASSPRLDYGYTF

cdr3_length: 15
j_call: TRBJ2-1
v_call: TRBV13
clone_size: .
d_call: TRBD2
cdr3_nt: TGTGCCAGCAGCTCTTTAGCGGGAGACCCCAATGAGCAGTTCTTC
cdr3_aa: CASSSLAGDPNEQFF

cdr3_length: 17
j_call: TRBJ2-3
v_call: TRBV4-1
clone_size: .
d_call: .
cdr3_nt: TGCGCCAGCAGCCAAGTAAATGCGGGGCCCAGCACAGATACGCAGTATTTT
cdr3_aa: CASSQVNAGPSTDTQYF

cdr3_length: 16
j_call: TRBJ1-1
v_call: TRBV7-9
clone_size: few
d_call: TRBD1
cdr3_nt: TGTGCCAGCAGATTAACAGGGGGGACCATGAACACTGAAGCTTTCTTT
cdr3_aa: CASRLTGGTMNTEAFF

cdr3_length: 16
j_call: TRBJ2-1
v_call: TRBV9
clone_size: .
d_call: TRBD1
cdr3_nt: TGTGCCAGCAGTACCTCCGGGACAGGGGGTGTCAATGAGCAGTTCTTC
cdr3_aa: CASSTSGTGGVNEQFF

cdr3_length: 13
j_call: TRBJ2-7
v_call: TRBV7-9
clone_size: .
d_call: .
cdr3_nt: TGTGCCAGCAGCGGAATACTGCACTACGAGCAGTACTTC
cdr3_aa: CASSGILHYEQYF

cdr3_length: 14
j_call: TRBJ2-5
v_call: TRBV9
clone_size: .
d_call: .
cdr3_nt: TGTGCCAGCAGCCCCCGGACAAGTGCGGAGACCCAGTACTTC
cdr3_aa: CASSPRTSAETQYF

cdr3_length: 15
j_call: TRBJ1-3
v_call: TRBV5-6
clone_size: .
d_call: .
cdr3_nt: TGTGCCAGCAGCTTGATCAGAGCTGAAGCAGACACCATATATTTT
cdr3_aa: CASSLIRAEADTIYF

cdr3_length: 15
j_call: TRBJ1-3
v_call: TRBV7-6
clone_size: .
d_call: TRBD1
cdr3_nt: TGTGCCAGCCGCTCAGGACAGGGCTTATTGGACACCATATATTTT
cdr3_aa: CASRSGQGLLDTIYF

cdr3_length: 15
j_call: TRBJ1-4
v_call: TRBV5-1
clone_size: once
d_call: TRBD1
cdr3_nt: TGCGCCAGCAGCTCGGAGGGGGCGTCGTATGAAAAACTGTTTTTT
cdr3_aa: CASSSEGASYEKLFF

cdr3_length: 14
j_call: TRBJ1-1
v_call: TRBV7-9
clone_size: .
d_call: TRBD1
cdr3_nt: TGTGCCAGCAGCTTCACAGGGGGCGACACTGAAGCTTTCTTT
cdr3_aa: CASSFTGGDTEAFF

cdr3_length: 12
j_call: TRBJ2-7
v_call: TRBV19
clone_size: .
d_call: .
cdr3_nt: TGTGCCAGTAGTCCCGACAGCTACGAGCAGTACTTC
cdr3_aa: CASSPDSYEQYF

cdr3_length: 14
j_call: TRBJ2-3
v_call: TRBV29-1
clone_size: few
d_call: .
cdr3_nt: TGCAGCGTTGCCGGGGGACCTAGCACAGATACGCAGTATTTT
cdr3_aa: CSVAGGPSTDTQYF

cdr3_length: 11
j_call: TRBJ1-1
v_call: TRBV6-6
clone_size: .
d_call: .
cdr3_nt: TGTGCCAGCAGTTGGGGCGCTGAAGCTTTCTTT
cdr3_aa: CASSWGAEAFF

cdr3_length: 16
j_call: TRBJ2-7
v_call: TRBV7-2
clone_size: .
d_call: .
cdr3_nt: TGTGCCAGCAGCTCCCCCCCCGGGAGTTCGAACTACGAGCAGTACTTC
cdr3_aa: CASSSPPGSSNYEQYF

cdr3_length: 14
j_call: TRBJ2-5
v_call: TRBV27
clone_size: .
d_call: .
cdr3_nt: TGTGCCAGCAGTTTATCGAGGGGGCAAGAGACCCAGTACTTC
cdr3_aa: CASSLSRGQETQYF

cdr3_length: 15
j_call: TRBJ2-7
v_call: TRBV5-1
clone_size: many
d_call: .
cdr3_nt: TGCGCCAGCAGCTGGTTTAGCGGCAGCTCCTACGAGCAGTACTTC
cdr3_aa: CASSWFSGSSYEQYF

cdr3_length: 16
j_call: TRBJ2-6
v_call: TRBV28
clone_size: .
d_call: .
cdr3_nt: TGTGCCAGCAGTGTCCTCGGTGTGGCTGGGGCCAACGTCCTGACTTTC
cdr3_aa: CASSVLGVAGANVLTF

cdr3_length: 16
j_call: TRBJ2-1
v_call: TRBV7-9
clone_size: .
d_call: .
cdr3_nt: TGTGCCAGCAGCTTAGCGGGCGGAGGCCTTTACAATGAGCAGTTCTTC
cdr3_aa: CASSLAGGGLYNEQFF

cdr3_length: 17
j_call: TRBJ2-3
v_call: TRBV29-1
clone_size: .
d_call: TRBD2
cdr3_nt: TGCAGCGTTGTGGGGGCTAGCGGGAATGAATACACAGATACGCAGTATTTT
cdr3_aa: CSVVGASGNEYTDTQYF

cdr3_length: 15
j_call: TRBJ2-5
v_call: TRBV9
clone_size: .
d_call: TRBD2
cdr3_nt: TGTGCCAGCAGCTTTGCAACCGGGAGGGCGGAGACCCAGTACTTC
cdr3_aa: CASSFATGRAETQYF

cdr3_length: 16
j_call: TRBJ2-1
v_call: TRBV5-1
clone_size: .
d_call: TRBD2
cdr3_nt: TGCGCCAGCAGCCCATTAAGCGGGAGGAGCCTCAATGAGCAGTTCTTC
cdr3_aa: CASSPLSGRSLNEQFF

cdr3_length: 15
j_call: TRBJ1-2
v_call: TRBV11-1
clone_size: .
d_call: .
cdr3_nt: TGTGCCAGCAGCCCCCGTGAGGGAATCGGCTATGGCTACACCTTC
cdr3_aa: CASSPREGIGYGYTF

cdr3_length: 13
j_call: TRBJ1-4
v_call: TRBV19
clone_size: .
d_call: .
cdr3_nt: TGTGCCAGTAGCCCGGGTGTATGGGGCGATGTGTTTTTT
cdr3_aa: CASSPGVWGDVFF